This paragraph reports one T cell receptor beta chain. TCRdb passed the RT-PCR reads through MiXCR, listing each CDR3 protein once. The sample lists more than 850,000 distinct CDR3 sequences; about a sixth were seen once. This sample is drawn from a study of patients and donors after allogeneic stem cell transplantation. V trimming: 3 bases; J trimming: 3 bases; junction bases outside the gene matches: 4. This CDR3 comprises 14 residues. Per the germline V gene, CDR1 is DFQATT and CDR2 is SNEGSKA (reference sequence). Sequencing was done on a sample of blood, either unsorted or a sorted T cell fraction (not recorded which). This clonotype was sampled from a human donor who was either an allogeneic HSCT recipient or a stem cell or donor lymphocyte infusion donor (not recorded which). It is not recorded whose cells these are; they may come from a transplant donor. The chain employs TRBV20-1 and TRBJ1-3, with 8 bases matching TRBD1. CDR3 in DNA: TGCAGTGCTAGGAAGACAGGGGATGGAAACACCATATATTTT. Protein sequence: CSARKTGDGNTIYF.